This T cell receptor beta chain was captured in a study of blood T cells in healthy people across ages. Germline CDR1 and CDR2: DFQATT and SNEGSKA (reference sequence). V lost 7 bases, J lost 3 bases, and 10 bases lay in between. This CDR3 region has 12 residues. Worth noting for this clonotype: The target antigen is unknown.

Next came a second PCR, run for roughly 6 to 11 cycles, which used a sample-barcoded 5' primer along with a J-beta primer mix. Using its own MiXCR run on the 5' RACE reads, TCRdb lists one record per CDR3 protein. The sample holds roughly 680,000 distinct CDR3 sequences, over 40% seen once. Findings and limits, study-wide: Unsorted PBMCs ruled out conclusive naive versus antigen-experienced comparison. Possibly confounding the expanded clonotype changes was the fact that donor CMV status was unknown. Diversity figures based on one million T cells were deemed too low.

The specimen sequenced was blood. The clonotype originates from a woman aged 80 or over in good health. The chain couples TRBV20-1 to TRBJ1-3, with D tentatively TRBD1 (6 bases). The CDR3 region is CSVEGVGNTIYF. The CDR3 bases are TGCAGTGTTGAGGGGGTTGGAAACACCATATATTTT.